The clone carrying this T cell receptor (beta chain) has only one observation. The antigen remains unidentified. The data stem from a study of early T cells in non-severe SARS-CoV-2 infection. Turning to the study itself: Sequencing used unsorted whole-blood bulk RNA, so chains lack pairing.

Study-level results: Reliance on VDJdb matching favored anti-spike CD8 responses; private and CD4 specificities were missed.

TCRdb reprocessed the 5' RACE reads via MiXCR and lists one record per CDR3 protein. The table has under 85,000 distinct CDR3 sequences, approximately 10% seen once; the top ten hold around 5%. This CDR3 contains 15 residues. Germline loops: CDR1 SGHVS, CDR2 FQNEAQ. Trimming removed 5 bases from V and 0 bases from J, with 12 bases in between. Sequencing used whole blood, obtained at baseline. The sequence came from an adult who was a healthcare worker with PCR-confirmed SARS-CoV-2 infection or an uninfected control (not recorded which). This chain joins TRBV7-8 and TRBJ2-3; D call uncertain. The CDR3 is CASSPGPPSTDTQYF. The CDR3 DNA sequence: TGTGCCAGCAGCCCCGGGCCTCCTAGCACAGATACGCAGTATTTT.